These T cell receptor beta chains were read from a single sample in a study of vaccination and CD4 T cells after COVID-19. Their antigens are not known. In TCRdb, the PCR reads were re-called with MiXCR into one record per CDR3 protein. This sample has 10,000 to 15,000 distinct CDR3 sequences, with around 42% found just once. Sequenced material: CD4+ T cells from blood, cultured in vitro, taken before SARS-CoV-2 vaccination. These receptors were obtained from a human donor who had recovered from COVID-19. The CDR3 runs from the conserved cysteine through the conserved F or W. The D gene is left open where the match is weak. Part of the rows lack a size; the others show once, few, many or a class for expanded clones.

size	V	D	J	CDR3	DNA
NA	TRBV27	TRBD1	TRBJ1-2	CGSSLRGQPYGYTF	TGTGGCAGCAGTCTTAGGGGACAGCCCTATGGCTACACCTTC
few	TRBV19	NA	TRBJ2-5	CASSRTSSAETQYF	TGTGCCAGTAGCAGGACATCAAGTGCGGAGACCCAGTACTTC
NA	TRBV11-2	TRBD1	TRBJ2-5	CASSMDREETQYF	TGTGCCAGCAGCATGGACAGGGAAGAGACCCAGTACTTC
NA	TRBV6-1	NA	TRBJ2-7	CASREEWGANYEQYF	TGTGCCAGCAGAGAAGAGTGGGGGGCAAACTACGAGCAGTACTTC
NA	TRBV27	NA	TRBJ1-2	CASSTAGAYGYTF	TGTGCCAGCAGTACAGCGGGTGCCTATGGCTACACCTTC
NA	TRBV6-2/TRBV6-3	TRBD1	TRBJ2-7	CASSFGTVYEQYF	TGTGCCAGCAGCTTCGGGACAGTCTACGAGCAGTACTTC
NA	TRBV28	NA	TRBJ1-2	CASSLGGEGYYGYTF	TGTGCCAGCAGTTTGGGGGGGGAAGGATACTATGGCTACACCTTC
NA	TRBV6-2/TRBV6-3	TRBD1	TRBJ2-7	CASRESGQGNHEQYF	TGTGCCAGCAGGGAGTCGGGACAGGGGAACCACGAGCAGTACTTC
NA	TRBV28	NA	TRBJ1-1	CASTNRKNTEAFF	TGTGCCAGCACCAACCGGAAGAACACTGAAGCTTTCTTT
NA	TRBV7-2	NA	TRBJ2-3	CASSLDRDGRTDTQYF	TGTGCCAGCAGCTTAGACCGGGACGGTCGCACAGATACGCAGTATTTT
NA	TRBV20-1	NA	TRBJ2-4	CSAVGQTLAKNIQYF	TGCAGTGCGGTCGGACAGACTTTAGCCAAAAACATTCAGTACTTC
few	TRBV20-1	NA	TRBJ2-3	CSAQTFGRITDTQYF	TGCAGTGCTCAGACGTTCGGCAGAATCACAGATACGCAGTATTTT
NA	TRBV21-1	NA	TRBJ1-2	CASRKRRTGLKYGYTF	TGTGCCAGCAGAAAAAGGAGGACAGGCCTAAAGTATGGCTACACCTTC
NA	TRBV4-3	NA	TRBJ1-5	CASSQDAGAGNQPQHF	TGCGCCAGCAGCCAAGATGCGGGGGCGGGCAATCAGCCCCAGCATTTT
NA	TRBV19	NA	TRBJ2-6	CASLGRTGDSGANVLTF	TGTGCCAGTCTGGGGAGGACAGGAGACTCTGGGGCCAACGTCCTGACTTTC
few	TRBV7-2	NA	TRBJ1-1	CASSSQGRTEAFF	TGTGCCAGCAGCTCACAGGGAAGGACTGAAGCTTTCTTT
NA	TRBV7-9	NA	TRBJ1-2	CASSLAQGARGYTF	TGTGCCAGCAGCTTAGCTCAAGGAGCGAGGGGCTACACCTTC
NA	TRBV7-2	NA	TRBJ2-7	CASNRDSYEQYF	TGTGCCAGCAACCGGGACTCCTACGAGCAGTACTTC
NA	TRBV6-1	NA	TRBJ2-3	CASGAATTEYF	TGTGCCAGCGGGGCGGCCACAACCGAGTATTTT
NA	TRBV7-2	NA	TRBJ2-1	CASSLEGLGHEQFF	TGTGCCAGCAGCTTAGAAGGGCTAGGCCATGAGCAGTTCTTC
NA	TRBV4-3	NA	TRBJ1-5	CASSQEWFSNQPQHF	TGCGCCAGCAGCCAAGAGTGGTTTAGCAATCAGCCCCAGCATTTT
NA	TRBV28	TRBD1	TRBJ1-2	CASRDRGRGLYGYTF	TGTGCCAGCAGGGACAGGGGTCGAGGGCTATATGGCTACACCTTC
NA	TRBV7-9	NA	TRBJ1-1	CAGFLDSTEAFF	TGTGCCGGCTTCTTGGATTCCACTGAAGCTTTCTTT
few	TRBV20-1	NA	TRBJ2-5	CSASINQETQYF	TGCAGTGCTAGCATTAACCAAGAGACCCAGTACTTC
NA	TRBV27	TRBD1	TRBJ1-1	CASSMRTGLGTEAFF	TGTGCCAGCAGTATGCGGACAGGGTTAGGCACTGAAGCTTTCTTT
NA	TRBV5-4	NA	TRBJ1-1	CASRNPGVDTEAFF	TGTGCCAGCAGGAATCCAGGGGTGGACACTGAAGCTTTCTTT
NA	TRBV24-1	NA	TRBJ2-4	CATSDGGNPIAKNIQYF	TGTGCCACCAGTGATGGTGGGAACCCCATAGCCAAAAACATTCAGTACTTC
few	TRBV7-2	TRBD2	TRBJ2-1	CASSSQRGDNEQFF	TGTGCCAGCAGCTCCCAGCGGGGCGACAATGAGCAGTTCTTC
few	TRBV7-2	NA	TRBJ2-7	CASSSSSAGGREQYF	TGTGCCAGCAGCTCATCCTCGGCCGGGGGGCGCGAGCAGTACTTC
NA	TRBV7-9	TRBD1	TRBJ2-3	CASSLRDRGRDTQYF	TGTGCCAGCAGCCTCCGGGACAGGGGGCGAGATACGCAGTATTTT
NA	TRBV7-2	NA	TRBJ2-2	CASSFYVLTGELFF	TGTGCCAGCAGCTTTTACGTACTCACCGGGGAGCTGTTTTTT
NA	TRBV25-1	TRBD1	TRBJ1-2	CASSGPDREKGYTF	TGTGCCAGCAGCGGCCCCGACAGGGAAAAGGGTTACACCTTC
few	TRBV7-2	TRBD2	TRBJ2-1	CASSMKTSGTYNEQFF	TGTGCCAGCAGCATGAAGACTAGCGGTACCTACAATGAGCAGTTCTTC
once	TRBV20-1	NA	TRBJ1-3	CSAATASYSGNTIYF	TGCAGTGCAGCGACAGCATCATACTCTGGAAACACCATATATTTT
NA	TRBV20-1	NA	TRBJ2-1	CSARGNSREQFF	TGCAGTGCTAGGGGTAATAGTCGTGAGCAGTTCTTC
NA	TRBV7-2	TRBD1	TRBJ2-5	CASSIRTTGGAGETQYF	TGTGCCAGCAGCATCAGGACGACAGGGGGCGCGGGGGAGACCCAGTACTTC
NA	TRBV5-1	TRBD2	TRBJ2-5	CASRWPSGGQETQYF	TGCGCCAGCAGATGGCCTAGCGGGGGCCAAGAGACCCAGTACTTC
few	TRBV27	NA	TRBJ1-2	CASSPSWGRGRSYTF	TGTGCCAGCAGTCCTAGTTGGGGGCGCGGAAGGAGCTACACCTTC
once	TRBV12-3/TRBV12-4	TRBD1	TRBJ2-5	CASSSDRAGTQYF	TGTGCCAGCAGTTCTGACAGGGCTGGGACCCAGTACTTC
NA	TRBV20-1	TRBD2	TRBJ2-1	CSARGARDSNEQFF	TGCAGTGCGCGGGGGGCCCGGGACTCCAATGAGCAGTTCTTC
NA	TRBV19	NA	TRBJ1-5	CASSAPGGRNQPQHF	TGTGCCAGTAGTGCCCCGGGGGGGCGGAATCAGCCCCAGCATTTT
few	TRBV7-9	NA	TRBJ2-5	CASSPLGETQYF	TGTGCCAGCAGCCCTTTAGGGGAGACCCAGTACTTC